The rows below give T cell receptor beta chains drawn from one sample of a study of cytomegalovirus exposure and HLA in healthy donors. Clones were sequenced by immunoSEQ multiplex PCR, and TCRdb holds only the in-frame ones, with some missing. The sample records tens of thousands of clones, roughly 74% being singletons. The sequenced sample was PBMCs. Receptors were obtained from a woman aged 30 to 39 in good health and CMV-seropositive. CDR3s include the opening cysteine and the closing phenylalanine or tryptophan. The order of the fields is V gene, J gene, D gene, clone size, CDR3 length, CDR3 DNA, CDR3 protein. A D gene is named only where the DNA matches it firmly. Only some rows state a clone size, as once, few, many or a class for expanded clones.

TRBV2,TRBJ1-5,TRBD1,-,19,TGTGCCAGCAGTACGGGCCGGGACAGGGGCCTCGTTCGCAATCAGCCCCAGCATTTT,CASSTGRDRGLVRNQPQHF
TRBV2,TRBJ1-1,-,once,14,TGTGCCAGCAGTGTTGGTGCGGTAAGAACTGAAGCTTTCTTT,CASSVGAVRTEAFF
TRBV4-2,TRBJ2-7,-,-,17,TGTGCCAGCAGCCAAGTGTCTTATATCGGGAGCTCCTACGAGCAGTACTTC,CASSQVSYIGSSYEQYF
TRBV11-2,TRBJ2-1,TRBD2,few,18,TGTGCCAGCAGCCCGCTTATAGCGGGAGGGTCCCGTTACAATGAGCAGTTCTTC,CASSPLIAGGSRYNEQFF
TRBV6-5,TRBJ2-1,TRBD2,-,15,TGTGCCAGCAGTCGGGCTAGCGGTCCCTACAATGAGCAGTTCTTC,CASSRASGPYNEQFF
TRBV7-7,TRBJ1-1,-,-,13,TGTGCTAGCAGCAGAGGGCAGAACACTGAAGCTTTCTTT,CASSRGQNTEAFF
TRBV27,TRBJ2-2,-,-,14,TGTGCCAGCAGTTCGGGACTTAGTCCCGGGGAGCTGTTTTTT,CASSSGLSPGELFF
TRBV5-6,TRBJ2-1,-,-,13,TGTGCCAGCAGCTCGACAGGCGTGGGTGGGCAGTTCTTC,CASSSTGVGGQFF
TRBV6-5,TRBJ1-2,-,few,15,TGTGCCAGCAGACTCGCACAGGGCCCCGCATATGGCTACACCTTC,CASRLAQGPAYGYTF
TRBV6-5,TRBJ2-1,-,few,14,TGTGCCACCCAGCAGGGCAGGGCCTACAATGAGCAGTTCTTC,CATQQGRAYNEQFF
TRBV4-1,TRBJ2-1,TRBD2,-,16,TGCGCCAGCAGCCACCCTGGCGGCGGGAGAGACAATGAGCAGTTCTTC,CASSHPGGGRDNEQFF
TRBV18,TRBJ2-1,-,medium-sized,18,TGTGCCAGCTCACTACGCTCGGGGGAGCTGAGCTCCTACAATGAGCAGTTCTTC,CASSLRSGELSSYNEQFF
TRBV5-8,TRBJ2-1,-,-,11,TGTGCCAGCAGCCTTCGAGTTGAGCAGTTCTTC,CASSLRVEQFF
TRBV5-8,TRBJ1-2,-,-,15,TGTGCCAGCAGCTTGGTCGGTTTAGGGGGCTATGGCTACACCTTC,CASSLVGLGGYGYTF
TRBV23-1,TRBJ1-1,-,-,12,TGCGCCAGCAGTCATTTCGGGACTGAAGCTTTCTTT,CASSHFGTEAFF
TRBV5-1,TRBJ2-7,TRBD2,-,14,TGCGCCAGCAGCCTCCCCGGGACTAACTACGAGCAGTACTTC,CASSLPGTNYEQYF
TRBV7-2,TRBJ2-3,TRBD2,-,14,TGTGCCAGCAGCTTGCGGGAGGGCTCAAATACGCAGTATTTT,CASSLREGSNTQYF
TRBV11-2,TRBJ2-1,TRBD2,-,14,TGTGTGGGCGGGAGCGGGAGCCGACGTAATGAGCAGTTCTTC,CVGGSGSRRNEQFF
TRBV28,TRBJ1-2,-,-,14,TGTGCCAGCAGTACCCAAGACACGGGATATGGCTACACCTTC,CASSTQDTGYGYTF
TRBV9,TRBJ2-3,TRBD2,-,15,TGTGCCAGCAGCTCCGGGACTAGCGGCCCAGATACGCAGTATTTT,CASSSGTSGPDTQYF
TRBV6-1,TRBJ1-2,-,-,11,TGTGCCAGCGCAAACGGGTATGGCTACACCTTC,CASANGYGYTF
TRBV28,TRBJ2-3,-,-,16,TGTGCCAGCAGTCCGACTCCCCCCTACAGCACAGATACGCAGTATTTT,CASSPTPPYSTDTQYF
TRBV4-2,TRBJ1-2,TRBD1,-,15,TGTGCCAGCAGCCAAGGCGAAGGACAGGGGTATGGCTACACCTTC,CASSQGEGQGYGYTF
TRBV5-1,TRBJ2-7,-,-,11,TGCGCCAGCAGCTTGGGAGACGAGCAGTACTTC,CASSLGDEQYF
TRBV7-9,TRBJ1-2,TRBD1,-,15,TGTGCCAGCAGCCATCGGACAGGGGGCGACTATGGCTACACCTTC,CASSHRTGGDYGYTF
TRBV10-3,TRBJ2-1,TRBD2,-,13,TGTGCCATCCGGGGGACTAGCGGCAATGAGCAGTTCTTC,CAIRGTSGNEQFF
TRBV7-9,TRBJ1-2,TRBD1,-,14,TGTGCCAGCAGCGCCCTCGACAGGGGAAAAGGCTACACCTTC,CASSALDRGKGYTF
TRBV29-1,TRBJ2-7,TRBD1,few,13,TGCAGCGTCCTAAACGACAGGGGGTACGAGCAGTACTTC,CSVLNDRGYEQYF
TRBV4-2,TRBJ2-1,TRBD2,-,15,TGTGCCAGCACCATACGGGTAGCGGGAGTAAATGAGCAGTTCTTC,CASTIRVAGVNEQFF
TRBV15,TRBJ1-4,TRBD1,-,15,TGTGCCACCAGCAGGCCCGGGACAGCTAATGAAAAACTGTTTTTT,CATSRPGTANEKLFF
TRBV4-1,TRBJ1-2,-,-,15,TGCGCCAGCAGCCAATGGGCAGGGAAGGACTATGGCTACACCTTC,CASSQWAGKDYGYTF
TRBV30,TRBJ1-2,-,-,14,TGTGCCTGGAGTCCAGTCCGGGGGTACTATGGCTACACCTTC,CAWSPVRGYYGYTF
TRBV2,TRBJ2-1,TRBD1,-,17,TGTGCCAGCAGCGATGGGACAGGGGCGAGCTCCTACAATGAGCAGTTCTTC,CASSDGTGASSYNEQFF
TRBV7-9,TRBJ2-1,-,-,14,TGTGCCAGCAGCCGAAGTGGACTCTACAATGAGCAGTTCTTC,CASSRSGLYNEQFF
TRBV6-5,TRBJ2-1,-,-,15,TGTGCCAGCAGTTACGGGCCTTACTCCTACAATGAGCAGTTCTTC,CASSYGPYSYNEQFF
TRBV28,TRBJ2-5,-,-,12,TGTGCCACCACAGCCTCCTGGGAGACCCAGTACTTC,CATTASWETQYF
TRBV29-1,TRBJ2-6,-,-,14,TGCAGCGTCCCCGGAGGGTCTGGGGCCAACGTCCTGACTTTC,CSVPGGSGANVLTF
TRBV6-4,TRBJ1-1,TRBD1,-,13,TGTGCCAGCAGGACAGGGCCGAACACTGAAGCTTTCTTT,CASRTGPNTEAFF
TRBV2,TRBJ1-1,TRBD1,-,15,TGTGCCAGCAGTGACGGACAGGGAGGGAACACTGAAGCTTTCTTT,CASSDGQGGNTEAFF
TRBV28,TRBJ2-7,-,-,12,TGTGCCAGCAGTTTTCGTACCTACGAGCAGTACTTC,CASSFRTYEQYF
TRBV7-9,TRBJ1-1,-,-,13,TGTGCCAGCACCACAACCGCGGGGACTGAAGCTTTCTTT,CASTTTAGTEAFF
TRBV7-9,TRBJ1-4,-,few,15,TGTGCCAGCAGTTTACTAGGAACAGGGAATGAAAAACTGTTTTTT,CASSLLGTGNEKLFF
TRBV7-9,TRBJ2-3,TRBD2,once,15,TGTGCCAGCAGCCCTTTAGCGGGACCCGCAGATACGCAGTATTTT,CASSPLAGPADTQYF
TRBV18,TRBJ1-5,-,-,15,TGTGCCAGCTCACCTGGCAGGGAGGGCAATCAGCCCCAGCATTTT,CASSPGREGNQPQHF
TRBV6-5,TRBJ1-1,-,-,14,TGTGCCAGCAGTTACTCCTCAGGGCGGACTGAAGCTTTCTTT,CASSYSSGRTEAFF
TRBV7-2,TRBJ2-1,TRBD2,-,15,TGTGCCAGCAGCGTTAGCGGGAGGGCCGGTAATGAGCAGTTCTTC,CASSVSGRAGNEQFF
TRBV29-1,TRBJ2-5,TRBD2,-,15,TGCAGCGTTGTTCTGGGACTAGCGTATCAAGAGACCCAGTACTTC,CSVVLGLAYQETQYF
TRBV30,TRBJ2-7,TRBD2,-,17,TGTGCCTGGAGCGCCGCGCTAGCGGGAGTCGTCTCCTACGAGCAGTACTTC,CAWSAALAGVVSYEQYF
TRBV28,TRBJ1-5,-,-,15,TGTGCCAGCAGTTTATGGGGCCGAACGGGGCAGCCCCAGCATTTT,CASSLWGRTGQPQHF
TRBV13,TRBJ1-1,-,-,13,TGTGCCAGCAGCTTAGTGAGGGACACTGAAGCTTTCTTT,CASSLVRDTEAFF
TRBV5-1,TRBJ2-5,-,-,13,TGCGCCAGCAGTCCCGGGAGTGGAGAGACCCAGTACTTC,CASSPGSGETQYF